This T cell receptor (beta chain) was recovered during a study of fetal regulatory T cell absence and autoimmunity (dated by TCRdb to between 2016 and 2019). For the wider study: The IPEX patients showed exocrine pancreas autoimmunity in the absence of clinical diabetes.

Genomic DNA from frozen pancreas tissue was processed for repertoire sequencing. Genomic DNA, about 1.9-3.4 ug, was extracted from umbilical cord blood or frozen pancreas using the DNeasy Blood and Tissue Kit. What the study reported, not specific to this receptor: Cord blood and pancreas had broadly similar TRB gene family usage, which resembled published neonatal and adult repertoires. The TCR compartment showed significant oligoclonal enrichment in pancreas versus cord blood, with some top clones over 95-fold enriched. The oligoclonal enrichment was interpreted as supporting antigen-driven autoimmunity in the pancreas before birth in IPEX syndrome.

The germline V gene encodes CDR1 SGHTS and CDR2 YDEGEE. Reading from cysteine to phenylalanine, the CDR3 counts 15 amino acids. Only the CDR3 portion is preserved as DNA: 45 bases, with reading frame beginning at the first base. Germline trimming amounts to 0 bases on V and 5 bases on J, with 0 as the count of junction bases outside the gene matches. Amplification and barcoding of TCRbeta CDR3 regions were carried out by two-step multiplex PCR on the immunoSEQ human TCRbeta survey platform. Libraries were sequenced on Illumina instruments, with IgH sequenced in parallel from the same samples. The original pipeline was this. Raw reads were filtered against IMGT V, D, J definitions and binned by a nearest-neighbor algorithm to remove PCR and sequencing errors. A clone was defined as an identical nucleotide sequence, and differential abundance between tissues was tested with a Fisher exact test for each clone using a pFDR threshold of p<0.01. A minimum inclusion filter of 10 in either sample excluded clones with frequencies too low for statistical inference. The immunoSEQ Analyzer was used for pairwise clonal comparisons, while IMGT tools were used to assess gene family usage. Entries here come from immuneACCESS through TCRdb and include only in-frame sequences with V and J called. Some clones fail to appear in such tables; in the studies checked, an unresolved V gene covers under half of the shortfall, and the cause of the remainder is unknown. Clone size and the V and J calls come from that table; the DNA yielded D and trimming. Present in this sample are about 95,000 clones, around 72% of which were seen just once. The ten most abundant clones make up roughly 2% of the sample.

Concerning this clone: The antigen it recognizes is unknown. Base qualities are not recorded, but no much larger clone differs from it by a single base.

The sequencing sample was made of pancreas tissue. Recombination connected TRBV5-8 to TRBJ2-7; 15 bases in the middle match TRBD2. The TCR originated in a male donor with IPEX syndrome. The DNA sequence is given as TGTGCCAGCAGCTTGGGGACTAGCGGGAGGGACGAGCAGTACTTC. Protein translation: CASSLGTSGRDEQYF.